The rows below give T cell receptor beta chains drawn from one sample of a study of OX40 agonist ivuxolimab in advanced cancers. Method: immunoSEQ multiplex PCR; TCRdb's copy keeps in-frame clones and lacks some. The sample shows around 30,000 clones, roughly 90% of them seen only once. The sequencing here drew on CD4+ or CD8+ T cells sorted from blood, taken in a trial of the OX40 agonist ivuxolimab. The receptors shown here come from an adult with an advanced solid tumor such as melanoma, head and neck, liver or kidney cancer. Both conserved end residues are part of each CDR3. A D gene is named only where the DNA matches it firmly. Clone size appears in some rows only: once, few, many, or a class for an expanded clone.

D	V	size	J	CDR3	DNA
NA	TRBV7-3	NA	TRBJ1-6	CASSLGGASPLHF	TGTGCCAGCAGCTTAGGGGGGGCTTCACCCCTCCACTTT
NA	TRBV18	NA	TRBJ1-2	CASSPPSDSYGYTF	TGTGCCAGCTCACCACCGTCGGACAGCTATGGCTACACCTTC
TRBD1	TRBV6-5	NA	TRBJ1-2	CASRGQGYGYTF	TGTGCCAGCAGGGGACAGGGATATGGCTACACCTTC
NA	TRBV7-6	NA	TRBJ1-1	CASSPNRNTEAFF	TGCGCCAGCAGCCCGAACAGGAACACTGAAGCTTTCTTT
TRBD2	TRBV9	NA	TRBJ2-3	CASSEGLVATDTQYF	TGTGCCAGCAGCGAGGGACTAGTTGCCACAGATACGCAGTATTTT
NA	TRBV7-9	NA	TRBJ2-3	CASSPPKDTQYF	TGTGCCAGCAGCCCACCCAAAGATACGCAGTATTTT
TRBD2	TRBV6-6	NA	TRBJ2-7	CASSPGGYEQYF	TGTGCCAGCAGTCCGGGGGGCTACGAGCAGTACTTC
TRBD2	TRBV6-5	NA	TRBJ2-3	CASSLAGGVTDTQYF	TGTGCCAGCAGTCTAGCGGGAGGGGTCACAGATACGCAGTATTTT
NA	TRBV7-6	NA	TRBJ2-7	CASSSQLTGSYEQYF	TGTGCCAGCAGCTCCCAGTTGACAGGTTCCTACGAGCAGTACTTC
NA	TRBV19	once	TRBJ2-3	CASSIRLGDLDTQYF	TGTGCCAGTAGTATAAGACTAGGAGATTTAGATACGCAGTATTTT
NA	TRBV27	NA	TRBJ2-1	CASSLTARGLWDEQFF	TGTGCCAGCAGTTTAACGGCCAGGGGCTTATGGGATGAGCAGTTCTTC
NA	TRBV2	NA	TRBJ2-7	CASSDPGDMDYEQYF	TGTGCCAGCAGTGACCCCGGGGACATGGACTACGAGCAGTACTTC
TRBD1	TRBV27	NA	TRBJ2-1	CASRHGTGTEIYNEQFF	TGTGCCAGCAGGCATGGGACCGGGACAGAGATCTACAATGAGCAGTTCTTC
TRBD1	TRBV11-2	NA	TRBJ2-7	CASSLGQGFYEQYF	TGTGCCAGCAGCTTAGGACAGGGGTTTTACGAGCAGTACTTC
NA	TRBV4-1	NA	TRBJ1-5	CASSHTVAANQPQHF	TGCGCCAGCAGTCACACCGTGGCAGCAAATCAGCCCCAGCATTTT
NA	TRBV7-9	NA	TRBJ2-7	CASSLQGSEQYF	TGTGCCAGCAGCCTTCAGGGAAGCGAGCAGTACTTC
TRBD1	TRBV5-6	NA	TRBJ2-6	CASTRTGEYPGANVLTF	TGTGCCAGCACCAGGACAGGGGAGTACCCTGGGGCCAACGTCCTGACTTTC
TRBD2	TRBV5-1	NA	TRBJ2-2	CASSLSGVNTGELFF	TGCGCCAGCAGCTTGAGCGGGGTGAACACCGGGGAGCTGTTTTTT
TRBD2	TRBV27	NA	TRBJ2-1	CASSLRLADYNEQFF	TGTGCCAGCAGTTTAAGGCTAGCGGACTACAATGAGCAGTTCTTC
NA	TRBV6-5	medium-sized	TRBJ2-7	CASSLRQGGYEQYF	TGTGCCAGCAGCCTAAGACAGGGAGGGTACGAGCAGTACTTC
TRBD2	TRBV28	NA	TRBJ2-5	CAGAGDQETQYF	TGTGCCGGGGCGGGGGACCAAGAGACCCAGTACTTC
NA	TRBV28	NA	TRBJ2-7	CASSLGAYEQYF	TGTGCCAGCAGTTTGGGCGCCTACGAGCAGTACTTC
TRBD1	TRBV19	NA	TRBJ2-7	CASSWTGRSYEQYF	TGTGCCAGTAGTTGGACAGGGCGCTCCTACGAGCAGTACTTC